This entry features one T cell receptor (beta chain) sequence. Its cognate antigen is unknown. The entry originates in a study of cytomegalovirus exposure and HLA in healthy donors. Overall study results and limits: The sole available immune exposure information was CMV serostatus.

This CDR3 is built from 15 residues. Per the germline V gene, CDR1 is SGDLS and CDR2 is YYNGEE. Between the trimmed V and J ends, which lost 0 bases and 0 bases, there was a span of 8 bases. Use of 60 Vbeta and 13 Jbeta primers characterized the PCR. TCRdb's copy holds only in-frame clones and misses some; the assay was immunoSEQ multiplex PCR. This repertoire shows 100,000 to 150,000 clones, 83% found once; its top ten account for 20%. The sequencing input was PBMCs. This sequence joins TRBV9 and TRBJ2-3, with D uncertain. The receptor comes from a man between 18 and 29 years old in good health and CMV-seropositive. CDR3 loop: CASSVAVTSTDTQYF. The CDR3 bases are TGTGCCAGCAGCGTAGCAGTGACTAGCACAGATACGCAGTATTTT.